The T cell receptor (beta chain) under discussion was sequenced for a study of radiotherapy plus CTLA-4 blockade in lung cancer. Whole-study context: Objective responses were seen in roughly 20% of patients, disease control in roughly 30%.

The V end lost 9 bases, the J end lost 1 base, and 4 bases lay between the germline ends. CDR3 length: 11 amino acids. Germline V gene data show CDR1 as MNHNY and CDR2 as SVGAGI (reference sequence). Notes on this clone: Its antigen remains unknown.

Study-wide points: In blood, tumor-derived TCR clones expanded after radiotherapy plus ipilimumab.

TCRdb's copy holds only in-frame clones and misses some; the assay was immunoSEQ multiplex PCR. Here the sample spans about 77,000 clones, less than 85% being singletons. Focal radiation with ipilimumab CTLA-4 blockade was given to patients with chemo-refractory metastatic non-small-cell lung cancer. This chain connects TRBV6-6 to TRBJ1-5; D gene ambiguous. Sequencing used peripheral blood, obtained from a patient treated with radiotherapy plus ipilimumab. The receptor's source is a human donor with non-small cell lung cancer whose response to radiotherapy plus ipilimumab could not be evaluated. The CDR3 DNA sequence: TGTGCCAGTCAGAGCAATCAGCCCCAGCATTTT. This translates into CASQSNQPQHF.